The 30 T cell receptor beta chains reported below all come from one sample, sequenced in a study of cytomegalovirus exposure and HLA in healthy donors. PCR involved 60 Vbeta and 13 Jbeta primers. TCRdb's table, derived via immunoSEQ multiplex PCR, lists solely in-frame clones and lacks some. The table includes roughly 150,000 clones, around two thirds detected once. Sequences were obtained from PBMCs. These receptors were obtained from a woman under 30 in good health and CMV-seronegative.

This clone has only one observation. The chain couples TRBV18 to TRBJ2-3, with 10 bases that match TRBD1. Germline V gene sequence: CDR1 KGHSH, CDR2 LQKENI. J lost 5 bases, V lost 2 bases, and 4 bases had no gene match. CDR3 size: 15 residues. DNA of the CDR3: TGTGCCAGCTCACCAGCCGACAGGGGGCAAGATACGCAGTATTTT. Its translation: CASSPADRGQDTQYF.

This clone was counted a few times. The genes are TRBV5-6 and TRBJ2-1; the D gene is possibly TRBD2 (6 bases). CDR1 is SGHDT, CDR2 YYEEEE, per germline. Trimming cost V 2 bases and J 9 bases, with 15 bases left between them. The length of the CDR3 is 14 residues. This chain's CDR3 is CASSFGASEGEQFF. The CDR3 DNA reads as TGTGCCAGCAGCTTTGGAGCTAGCGAGGGTGAGCAGTTCTTC. Drawing the rest from reference TRBV5-6 and TRBJ2-1, the complete variable domain is DAGVTQSPTHLIKTRGQQVTLRCSPKSGHDTVSWYQQALGQGPQFIFQYYEEEERQRGNFPDRFSGHQFPNYSSELNVNALLLGDSALYLCASSFGASEGEQFFGPGTRLTVL.

The rearrangement uses TRBV7-9 and TRBJ1-4; weak D call: TRBD1 (5 bases). The V gene lost 3 bases and the J gene lost 5 bases, with 10 bases spanning the gap. Germline values: CDR1 SEHNR, CDR2 FQNEAQ (reference sequence). This CDR3 has 14 residues. The CDR3 spells CASSLMGGNEKLFF. Written as DNA, the CDR3 is TGTGCCAGCAGCTTGATGGGGGGGAATGAAAAACTGTTTTTT.

This sequence joins TRBV19 and TRBJ2-3; 8 nucleotides align to TRBD2. Germline assignment: CDR1 LNHDA and CDR2 SQIVND (reference sequence). CDR3 size: 18 residues. Losses at the gene ends were 3 bases for V and 1 base for J; bases not matched to a gene: 12. CDR3 region: CASSISPQQRGRTDTQYF. CDR3 sequence (DNA): TGTGCCAGTAGTATTAGCCCCCAGCAGCGGGGGCGCACAGATACGCAGTATTTT.

The V call is TRBV6-1, the J call TRBJ2-7, with TRBD2 matching over 12 bases. V trimming: 2 bases; J trimming: 4 bases; junction bases outside the gene matches: 3. Per germline, CDR1 MNHNS and CDR2 SASEGT. The CDR3 is 15 amino acids. The CDR3 nucleotides are TGTGCCAGCAGTGAACCGGGACTAGCGGGTTACGAGCAGTACGTC. Its translation: CASSEPGLAGYEQYV.

The chain is built from TRBV5-1 and TRBJ1-2; 9 bases match TRBD1. The CDR3 consists of 13 residues. Germline CDR1 and CDR2: SGHRS and YFSETQ. The junction had 5 bases not matched to a gene; V was cut back by 3 bases and J by 8 bases. CDR3 nucleotides: TGCGCCAGCAGCTGGGACAGGGCAAGAGGCTACACCTTC. Its protein product is CASSWDRARGYTF.

The chain combines TRBV29-1 with TRBJ1-2, with 11 nucleotides matching TRBD1. J was trimmed by 8 bases and V by 2 bases; bases with no gene match: 10. Looked up from germline, CDR1 is SQVTM and CDR2 is ANQGSEA. This CDR3 contains 15 residues. CDR3 nucleotides: TGCAGCGTTGAACGGTGGGACAGGGGGATTGAGGGCTACACCTTC. This encodes CSVERWDRGIEGYTF.

This sequence joins TRBV28 and TRBJ1-1; TRBD1 might be the D (6 bases). The CDR3 extends over 15 amino acids. Germline V CDR1 and CDR2: MDHEN, SYDVKM. Trimming cost V 3 bases and J 4 bases, with 15 bases left between them. The CDR3 DNA sequence: TGTGCCAGCAGTTTGCCTTCAGGGGACGGCACTGAAGCTTTCTTT. It specifies CASSLPSGDGTEAFF. Variable domain in full (rest from reference TRBV28 and TRBJ1-1): DVKVTQSSRYLVKRTGEKVFLECVQDMDHENMFWYRQDPGLGLRLIYFSYDVKMKEKGDIPEGYSVSREKKERFSLILESASTNQTSMYLCASSLPSGDGTEAFFGQGTRLTVV.

The rearrangement joins TRBV5-1 to TRBJ1-3, with 9 bases that match TRBD1. The CDR3 length is 12 residues. V lost 4 bases and J lost 10; bases outside the gene matches: 3. The germline V gene encodes CDR1 SGHRS and CDR2 YFSETQ. Here the CDR3 reads CASSPGQGTIYF. Here the CDR3 DNA reads TGCGCCAGCAGCCCGGGACAGGGAACCATATATTTT.

The rearrangement links TRBV27 to TRBJ1-2; 7 bases match TRBD1. The CDR3 length is 14 residues. Per the germline V gene, CDR1 is MNHEY and CDR2 is SMNVEV (reference sequence). V lost 4 bases and J lost 7; bases outside the gene matches: 9. CDR3 sequence: CASSYGGGAGGYTF. CDR3 sequence (DNA): TGTGCCAGCAGTTATGGAGGGGGCGCGGGTGGCTACACCTTC.

The chain carries TRBV10-3 and TRBJ2-1; the match to TRBD2 covers 8 bases. The CDR3 consists of 13 residues. V lost 3 bases to trimming and J lost 9 bases; unmatched junction nucleotides: 4. Germline lookup yields CDR1 ENHRY and CDR2 SYGVKD. In nucleotides, the CDR3 is TGTGCCATCAGTGACCGACTAGCGAGTGAGCAGTTCTTC. It yields the protein CAISDRLASEQFF.

The rearrangement uses TRBV9 and TRBJ1-6; TRBD1 might be the D (6 bases). CDR1 is SGDLS, CDR2 YYNGEE, per germline. Trimming removed 0 bases at V and 0 bases at J, with 13 bases between. This CDR3 has 18 residues. The CDR3 DNA reads as TGTGCCAGCAGCGTAGGGGCAGGGGAAAGCTCCTATAATTCACCCCTCCACTTT. It codes for CASSVGAGESSYNSPLHF.

This chain joins TRBV5-1 and TRBJ1-3, with 7 bases fitting TRBD1. This CDR3 region has 16 residues. Germline assignment: CDR1 SGHRS and CDR2 YFSETQ. Trimming at V came to 0 bases and at J to 4 bases, leaving 7 bases not matched to a gene. In DNA, the CDR3 is TGCGCCAGCAGCTTGGATGGACAGGTTGGCGGAAACACCATATATTTT. It yields the protein CASSLDGQVGGNTIYF.

This clone was seen once. The rearrangement joins TRBV7-9 to TRBJ1-1; D gene unclear. V lost 5 bases, J lost 5 bases, and 9 bases lay in between. The CDR3 length is 12 residues. CDR1 SEHNR and CDR2 FQNEAQ come from the germline V gene (reference sequence). The CDR3 region is CASSRIVTEAFF. The CDR3 coding sequence is TGTGCCAGCAGCCGCATAGTGACTGAAGCTTTCTTT. The full variable domain, completed using reference TRBV7-9 and TRBJ1-1, is DTGVSQNPRHKITKRGQNVTFRCDPISEHNRLYWYRQTLGQGPEFLTYFQNEAQLEKSRLLSDRFSAERPKGSFSTLEIQRTEQGDSAMYLCASSRIVTEAFFGQGTRLTVV.

This clone has more than one count but fewer than ten. The gene calls are TRBV19 and TRBJ2-7, with D possibly matching TRBD1 (5 bases). Per the germline V gene, CDR1 is LNHDA and CDR2 is SQIVND (reference sequence). Trimming left V 1 base short and J 1 base short, with 11 bases between. This CDR3 contains 15 residues. CDR3 DNA sequence: TGTGCCAGTAGTATAGGTTGGGGCGTATCCTACGAGCAGTACTTC. Translating it yields CASSIGWGVSYEQYF.

CDR3 protein: CASSAGQGLQPQHF. For the CDR3, the DNA is TGTGCCAGCTCAGCGGGACAGGGCCTTCAGCCCCAGCATTTT. The V call is TRBV18, the J call TRBJ1-5; 9 positions agree with TRBD1. The ends lost 5 bases at V and 6 bases at J; junction bases unmatched: 5. Looked up from germline, CDR1 is KGHSH and CDR2 is LQKENI. The CDR3 consists of 14 residues.

J is TRBJ2-7 and V is TRBV28; 13 nucleotides agree with TRBD2. Germline V lookup: CDR1 MDHEN, CDR2 SYDVKM. V was clipped by 5 bases and J by 5 bases; unmatched bases: 9. This CDR3 spans 16 amino acids. The chain's CDR3 is CASSRMGLAGWNEQYV. The CDR3, as DNA: TGTGCCAGCAGTCGGATGGGACTAGCGGGATGGAACGAGCAGTACGTC.

This rearrangement joins TRBV7-8 to TRBJ2-5; 11 nucleotides line up with TRBD2. J was trimmed by 8 bases and V by 4 bases; bases with no gene match: 9. The CDR3 spans 15 residues. Germline CDR1 and CDR2: SGHVS and FQNEAQ. CDR3 sequence: CASSSPLAGELTQYF. Here the CDR3 DNA reads TGTGCCAGCAGCTCGCCACTAGCGGGAGAATTAACCCAGTACTTC.

This sequence joins TRBV5-4 and TRBJ2-7, with 9 bases that match TRBD2. Germline CDR1 SGHNT, CDR2 YYREEE (reference sequence). The J segment lost 5 bases and the V segment lost 4 bases, leaving 10 bases of the junction unmatched. This CDR3 region has 15 residues. DNA of the CDR3: TGTGCCAGCAGCCCATCGGGACTAGCAGGCGACGAGCAGTACTTC. Translated, it gives CASSPSGLAGDEQYF.

The rearrangement joins TRBV4-1 to TRBJ2-3; TRBD2 might be the D (6 bases). The CDR3 totals 15 residues. Germline CDR1 is MGHRA and CDR2 is YSYEKL. Trimming shortened V by 2 bases and J by 2 bases, and 11 bases separated the two germline ends. Written as DNA, the CDR3 is TGCGCCAGCAGCCAACCGGGACTGAACACAGATACGCAGTATTTT. This sequence encodes CASSQPGLNTDTQYF.

This clone counts as medium-sized. This chain connects TRBV5-4 to TRBJ1-4; 8 nucleotides agree with TRBD1. This CDR3 region has 17 residues. Trimming cost V 3 bases and J 6 bases; bases outside gene matches: 13. CDR1 and CDR2 from the germline V gene are SGHNT and YYREEE (reference sequence). The CDR3 DNA is TGTGCCAGCAGCTCTTTCGGGGGGACAGGCGGTTATGAAAAACTGTTTTTT. Amino acid sequence: CASSSFGGTGGYEKLFF.

The chain recombines TRBV6-6 with TRBJ1-5; D not certain. The V and J ends lost 2 bases and 3 bases respectively, with 11 bases between them. The V gene's germline CDR1 is MNHNY and CDR2 SVGAGI (reference sequence). The CDR3 spans 15 residues. The CDR3 sequence: CASSYPMIDNQPQHF. The DNA for the CDR3 is TGTGCCAGCAGTTACCCCATGATAGACAATCAGCCCCAGCATTTT.

The CDR3 loop reads CASTGVIGGGYYGYTF. The CDR3 DNA follows: TGTGCCAGTACCGGAGTTATAGGGGGCGGGTATTATGGCTACACCTTC. The V gene is TRBV19, the J gene TRBJ1-2; TRBD1 matches at 7 bases. The CDR3 totals 16 residues. V lost 7 bases to trimming and J lost 5 bases; unmatched junction nucleotides: 16. Germline values: CDR1 LNHDA, CDR2 SQIVND (reference sequence).

This rearrangement joins TRBV10-3 to TRBJ2-7, with D perhaps matching TRBD1 (6 bases). Trimming took 10 bases from V and 5 from J, leaving 21 bases between them. The CDR3 is 14 amino acids. Germline V gives CDR1 ENHRY, CDR2 SYGVKD. This CDR3 is CATRGTGWRDEQYV. The CDR3 nucleotides are TGTGCCACCAGGGGAACTGGCTGGCGGGACGAGCAGTACGTC.

The V call is TRBV5-1, the J call TRBJ2-5, with TRBD2 matching 8 bases. The CDR3 has 16 amino acids. The germline CDR1 and CDR2 sequences are SGHRS and YFSETQ. The V gene end was trimmed by 0 bases and the J gene end by 1 base; junction bases not matched to a gene: 5. The DNA for the CDR3 is TGCGCCAGCAGCTTGGGGACTAGCTGGGGCCAAGAGACCCAGTACTTC. This gives the protein CASSLGTSWGQETQYF.

This clone was observed a few times. The chain links TRBV6-5 to TRBJ1-5; the D gene is possibly TRBD1 (5 bases). CDR3 length: 14 residues. Trimming stripped 3 bases from V and 4 bases from J, with 10 bases between. Per germline, CDR1 MNHEY and CDR2 SVGAGI. Here the CDR3 reads CASSYRGSNQPQHF. CDR3 DNA: TGTGCCAGCAGTTATCGGGGGAGTAATCAGCCCCAGCATTTT.

In regard to this clone: Other nucleotide sequences from this sample produce the same CDR3. This chain connects TRBV6-1 to TRBJ1-2, with D possibly matching TRBD1 (5 bases). Trimming shortened V by 3 bases and J by 2 bases, and 7 bases separated the two germline ends. This CDR3 contains 13 residues. Per the germline V gene, CDR1 is MNHNS and CDR2 is SASEGT. CDR3 sequence: CASSEGRNYGYTF. CDR3 nucleotides: TGTGCCAGCAGTGAGGGGCGGAACTATGGCTACACCTTC.

The chain carries TRBV2 and TRBJ1-1, with D uncertain. Trimming cost V 7 bases and J 4 bases, with 16 bases left between them. The CDR3 is 14 amino acids. Germline lookup yields CDR1 SNHLY and CDR2 FYNNEI. The CDR3 DNA follows: TGTGCCAGCACCCGCAGACAAGGTGTCACTGAAGCTTTCTTT. Residues: CASTRRQGVTEAFF.

The gene calls are TRBV2 and TRBJ1-4, with D possibly TRBD1 on 6 matching bases. V lost 6 bases and J lost 6, with 14 bases in between. CDR1 SNHLY and CDR2 FYNNEI come from the germline V gene. The CDR3 extends over 14 amino acids. The CDR3 sequence: CASRGGGPDEKLFF. In DNA form, the CDR3 reads TGTGCCAGCAGGGGCGGGGGGCCAGATGAAAAACTGTTTTTT.

The chain carries TRBV7-2 and TRBJ2-5, with 7 bases that match TRBD2. This CDR3 is built from 13 residues. Germline lookup yields CDR1 SGHTA and CDR2 FQGNSA. V lost 3 bases and J lost 5; bases outside the gene matches: 3. As DNA, the CDR3 is TGTGCCAGCAGCTTGGGGACTATGGAGACCCAGTACTTC. It specifies CASSLGTMETQYF. Supplemented by reference TRBV7-2 and TRBJ2-5, the full variable domain reads GAGVSQSPSNKVTEKGKDVELRCDPISGHTALYWYRQSLGQGLEFLIYFQGNSAPDKSGLPSDRFSAERTGGSVSTLTIQRTQQEDSAVYLCASSLGTMETQYFGPGTRLLVL.